This T cell receptor (beta chain) is from a study of cytomegalovirus exposure and HLA in healthy donors. Amplification used 60 Vbeta primers and 13 Jbeta primers. Assay used: immunoSEQ multiplex PCR; TCRdb lists only in-frame clones, some missing. This table holds tens of thousands of clones. Study-level findings and limits: Later analysis suggested most CMV-associated TCR beta chains were HLA-restricted. Earlier analysis found most TCR beta V segments productive about 87% or about 30% of the time. High sensitivity and specificity were reportedly achieved when the classifier diagnosed cytomegalovirus status.

Comments on this clone: Its target is not known.

The J segment lost 0 bases and the V segment lost 8 bases, leaving 13 bases of the junction unmatched. In germline, CDR1 is LGHNA, CDR2 YNFKEQ. The CDR3 has 17 amino acids. The sequenced sample consisted of PBMCs. The chain uses TRBV4-2 and TRBJ2-3, with TRBD2 identical over 8 bases. This TCR came from a middle-aged woman in good health and CMV-seropositive. The CDR3 DNA sequence: TGTGCCAGCTCCGTCCGGGGGGGAGCGGCTAGCACAGATACGCAGTATTTT. It yields the protein CASSVRGGAASTDTQYF.